The sequence of this T cell receptor beta chain was determined in a study of shared clonotypes between healthy human individuals. As for the study in general: The donors, two women and three men, were aged 18 to 49.

Study outcomes and limitations: In contrast to clonotypes shared by all four donors, non-shared clonotypes had lower generation probabilities. For naive CD4 cells, around 5% of clonotypes were shared across a few donors.

Naive CD8 cells, CD45RO-negative and positively selected for CCR7, excluded terminally differentiated effector memory CD45RA+ cells. An even split of each subset's genomic DNA across several immunoSEQ plates was performed. Assay used: immunoSEQ multiplex PCR; TCRdb lists only in-frame clones, some missing. The sample shows about 700,000 clones, 92% of them seen only once. In the case of this clone: Its antigen is unknown.

Source material: naive CD8+ T cells sorted from blood. This sequence originates from a young man in good health.

The CDR3 sequence is CASSQNLAGVTDTQYF. CDR3 nucleotide sequence: TGTGCCAGCAGCCAGAATTTAGCGGGAGTTACAGATACGCAGTATTTT. The J gene is TRBJ2-3, the V gene TRBV7-9; 9 bases line up with TRBD2. Germline V gene sequence: CDR1 SEHNR, CDR2 FQNEAQ (reference sequence). Germline trimming cut 5 bases from V and 3 bases from J; bases unmatched to any gene: 9. This CDR3 spans 16 amino acids.